A single sample is the source of the 21 T cell receptor beta chains below, sequenced in a study of response to subunit inactivated influenza vaccine. TCRdb independently ran MiXCR on the RT-PCR reads; one entry per CDR3 protein. The repertoire holds roughly 790,000 distinct CDR3 sequences, with 21% as singletons. This specimen consisted of PBMCs from blood, obtained 4 to 6 days after vaccination. The receptors come from a man between 50 and 59 years old who received an inactivated influenza vaccine.

This clonotype was counted between two and nine times. The rearrangement uses TRBV7-9 and TRBJ2-7; a weak D match, TRBD1 (6 bases). Trimming took 5 bases from V and 5 from J, leaving 13 bases between them. The CDR3 runs 13 residues. CDR1 is SEHNR, CDR2 FQNEAQ, per germline (reference sequence). The CDR3 sequence is CASSRDNEHEQYF. The CDR3 region has the DNA TGTGCCAGCAGCCGGGACAACGAGCACGAGCAGTACTTC.

The chain carries TRBV6-5 and TRBJ2-3; TRBD2 matches 12 bases. CDR3 length equals 16 residues. Germline lookup yields CDR1 MNHEY and CDR2 SVGAGI. V shed 0 bases, J shed 6 bases, and the junction held 4 bases outside the gene matches. The CDR3 DNA is TGTGCCAGCAGTTACTCTCTAGCGGGGGGGCCTGATACGCAGTATTTT. The encoded protein is CASSYSLAGGPDTQYF.

The chain recombines TRBV6-1 with TRBJ2-7, with D tentatively TRBD1 or TRBD2 (6 bases each). Trimming cost V 8 bases and J 4 bases, with 21 bases left between them. The CDR3 length is 15 residues. Germline V gives CDR1 MNHNS, CDR2 SASEGT. CDR3 sequence reads: CASGLLGGSSYEQYF. The DNA of the CDR3 is TGTGCCAGCGGTCTATTGGGGGGCTCTTCGTACGAGCAGTACTTC.

This clonotype showed up just a few times. The chain recombines TRBV30 with TRBJ2-1; unclear D gene. Trimming stripped 0 bases from V and 5 bases from J, with 17 bases between. This CDR3 spans 16 amino acids. Germline V gives CDR1 GTSNPN, CDR2 SVGIG (reference sequence). The CDR3 bases are TGTGCCTGGAGTGTACCACAAAACGCGCGAGACAATGAGCAGTTCTTC. It encodes CAWSVPQNARDNEQFF.

This clonotype occurred many times. The rearrangement links TRBV5-1 to TRBJ2-1; D is unclear. CDR3 size: 13 residues. Trimming cost V 2 bases and J 6 bases, with 9 bases left between them. CDR1 and CDR2 from the germline V gene are SGHRS and YFSETQ. This chain's CDR3 is CASSLLASNEQFF. Written as DNA, the CDR3 is TGCGCCAGCAGCTTATTAGCATCCAATGAGCAGTTCTTC.

This clonotype was picked up a small number of times. The rearrangement joins TRBV6-1 to TRBJ1-5; D perhaps matches TRBD1 (5 bases). The germline CDR1 and CDR2 sequences are MNHNS and SASEGT. This CDR3 comprises 16 residues. Trimming removed 5 bases from V and 3 bases from J, with 17 bases in between. The CDR3 sequence is CASSPRGIRVNQPQHF. The CDR3 DNA reads TGTGCCAGCAGTCCCCGCGGCATCAGGGTCAATCAGCCCCAGCATTTT.

This sequence joins TRBV12-3 or TRBV12-4 and TRBJ1-1, with D hard to call. Trimming shortened V by 6 bases and J by 6 bases, and 14 bases separated the two germline ends. The CDR3 sequence is 13 residues long. The CDR3 loop reads CASRPRAESEAFF. The CDR3 nucleotides are TGTGCCAGCAGACCACGGGCAGAATCTGAAGCTTTCTTT.

This clonotype has a count of ten or more. The chain recombines TRBV7-6 with TRBJ1-2, with 7 nucleotides matching TRBD1. This CDR3 has 15 amino acids. Germline V gives CDR1 SGHVS, CDR2 FNYEAQ. Unmatched junction bases numbered 8, after V lost 2 bases and J lost 5 bases. CDR3 sequence (DNA): TGTGCCAGCAGCTTATCCGTAACAGGGGAATATGGCTACACCTTC. It specifies CASSLSVTGEYGYTF. The full variable domain, its missing parts supplied by reference TRBV7-6 and TRBJ1-2, is GAGVSQSPRYKVTKRGQDVALRCDPISGHVSLYWYRQALGQGPEFLTYFNYEAQQDKSGLPNDRFSAERPEGSISTLTIQRTEQRDSAMYRCASSLSVTGEYGYTFGSGTRLTVV.

This clonotype was detected a few times. CDR3 nucleotides: TGTGCCAGCAGCATCGATAGCGGGAGCTACAATGAGCAGTTCTTC. This sequence encodes CASSIDSGSYNEQFF. The chain is built from TRBV5-5 and TRBJ2-1, with TRBD2 matching 9 bases. The CDR3 totals 15 residues. With V trimmed by 4 bases and J by 3 bases, 5 bases remained unmatched. Looked up from germline, CDR1 is SGHKS and CDR2 is YYEKEE (reference sequence).

The V gene is TRBV27, the J gene TRBJ2-7; 10 nucleotides match TRBD2. The CDR3 has 15 residues. The V gene end was trimmed by 4 bases and the J gene end by 4 bases; junction bases not matched to a gene: 7. The germline gives CDR1 MNHEY, CDR2 SMNVEV (reference sequence). Written as DNA, the CDR3 is TGTGCCAGCAGTTGGTCTAGCGGGGGCGCATACGAGCAGTACTTC. This translates into CASSWSSGGAYEQYF.

This clonotype was seen once. The chain links TRBV11-2 to TRBJ2-2, with D hard to call. The CDR3 runs to 17 residues. V was pared by 0 bases and J by 4 bases, with 15 bases between. Germline CDR1 reads SGHAT; CDR2 reads FQNNGV. CDR3 nucleotide sequence: TGTGCCAGCAGCTTAGAACCTCCCGGTTACGGCACCGGGGAGCTGTTTTTT. Amino acids: CASSLEPPGYGTGELFF. Supplemented by reference TRBV11-2 and TRBJ2-2, the full variable domain reads EAGVAQSPRYKIIEKRQSVAFWCNPISGHATLYWYQQILGQGPKLLIQFQNNGVVDDSQLPKDRFSAERLKGVDSTLKIQPAKLEDSAVYLCASSLEPPGYGTGELFFGEGSRLTVL.

Only a few counts were recorded for this clonotype. The V call is TRBV12-3 or TRBV12-4, the J call TRBJ1-4; a weak D match, TRBD1 (5 bases). The CDR3 is 13 residues long. Trimming pared 8 bases from V and 8 bases from J, leaving 15 bases between. The CDR3, as DNA: TGTGCCAGCCAAGAGAGGGGACGCGAAAAACTGTTTTTT. The encoded protein is CASQERGREKLFF.

The V and J genes are TRBV20-1 and TRBJ2-3; maybe TRBD2 (5 bases). Germline V gene sequence: CDR1 DFQATT, CDR2 SNEGSKA (reference sequence). The CDR3 runs to 16 residues. The V and J ends lost 0 bases and 1 base respectively, with 14 bases between them. DNA for the CDR3: TGCAGTGCTAGAGACCCGGGGTCGGGCGGCACAGATACGCAGTATTTT. The encoded protein is CSARDPGSGGTDTQYF.

This clonotype was observed a few times. The chain is built from TRBV29-1 and TRBJ2-7, with 8 bases identical to TRBD1. Germline V CDR1 and CDR2: SQVTM, ANQGSEA. Trimming cost V 1 base and J 7 bases; bases outside gene matches: 6. This CDR3 region has 13 residues. The CDR3 DNA sequence: TGCAGCGTTGAAGGCCAGGGGGCGCGGGAGCAGTACTTC. Its protein product is CSVEGQGAREQYF.

This clonotype was detected ten times or more. The chain combines TRBV13 with TRBJ1-3; the D is unclear. Germline-derived CDR1 and CDR2 are PRHDT and FYEKMQ (reference sequence). The CDR3 is 15 residues long. Trimming left V 0 bases short and J 0 bases short, with 6 bases between. CDR3 amino acids: CASSLGDSSGNTIYF. The CDR3 region has the DNA TGTGCCAGCAGCTTAGGTGATTCCTCTGGAAACACCATATATTTT.

The J gene is TRBJ2-7, the V gene TRBV14, with D perhaps TRBD1 or TRBD2 (5 bases each). The CDR3 has 15 residues. Germline values: CDR1 SGHDN, CDR2 FVKESK. V lost 5 bases to trimming and J lost 0 bases, with 14 bases between them. The CDR3 is CASSFGAPSSYEQYF. For the CDR3, the DNA is TGTGCCAGCAGCTTCGGGGCCCCGAGCTCCTACGAGCAGTACTTC. The full variable domain, in which reference TRBV14 and TRBJ2-7 provide the parts outside the CDR3, is EAGVTQFPSHSVIEKGQTVTLRCDPISGHDNLYWYRRVMGKEIKFLLHFVKESKQDESGMPNNRFLAERTGGTYSTLKVQPAELEDSGVYFCASSFGAPSSYEQYFGPGTRLTVT.

On this clonotype: The conserved closing phenylalanine or tryptophan is absent in this CDR3, likely reflecting a read error. The V and J genes are TRBV29-1 and TRBJ2-5; a possible D gene is TRBD2 (6 bases). V was shortened by 2 bases and J by 6 bases, with 10 bases between the two germline ends. The CDR3 contains 12 residues. From germline, CDR1 is SQVTM and CDR2 ANQGSEA. The CDR3: CSVEQGGQTQYL. DNA for the CDR3: TGCAGCGTTGAACAGGGAGGCCAGACCCAGTACTTG.

This clonotype has just a few counts. The chain uses TRBV20-1 and TRBJ1-4; tentatively, D is TRBD1 (5 bases). CDR1 and CDR2 (germline): DFQATT, SNEGSKA (reference sequence). This CDR3 is 16 amino acids long. The V gene lost 0 bases and the J gene lost 7 bases, with 18 bases spanning the gap. The CDR3 DNA reads as TGCAGTGCTAGAGATCCTTTGGGCCAAGGGGCTGAAAAACTGTTTTTT. This sequence encodes CSARDPLGQGAEKLFF.

This clonotype occurred a few times. This chain joins TRBV27 and TRBJ1-6; 8 bases line up with TRBD1. The germline V gene has CDR1 MNHEY and CDR2 SMNVEV (reference sequence). The CDR3 has 19 residues. J gave up 1 base and V 2 bases, and 10 bases lay outside the gene matches. The CDR3, as DNA: TGTGCCAGCAGTTTAGACTCTACAGGGGGACGTTCCTATAATTCACCCCTCCACTTT. It specifies CASSLDSTGGRSYNSPLHF.

The chain carries TRBV7-2 and TRBJ2-5, with D hard to call. The CDR3 extends over 14 amino acids. CDR1 and CDR2 from the germline V gene are SGHTA and FQGNSA. V shed 2 bases and J shed 3 bases, with 10 bases lying between them. CDR3: CASSLSITEETQYF. CDR3 DNA sequence: TGTGCCAGCAGCTTAAGTATTACAGAAGAGACCCAGTACTTC.

The chain has TRBV20-1 and TRBJ1-5; 8 bases align to TRBD1. This CDR3 has 15 residues. J gave up 5 bases and V 0 bases, and 6 bases lay outside the gene matches. Looked up from germline, CDR1 is DFQATT and CDR2 is SNEGSKA (reference sequence). CDR3 nucleotide sequence: TGCAGTGCTAGAGATTTATCAGGGGGCGATCAGCCCCAGCATTTT. Translated, it gives CSARDLSGGDQPQHF.